This TCR beta chain was found in a study of T cell responses to AZD1222 COVID-19 vaccine. Study-level points and caveats: Seropositive AZD1222 recipients at baseline numbered only six or seven. There were mostly white British donors and more females than males, and clonal diversity was possibly underestimated. Spike-specific TCR breadth and depth were elevated following two AZD1222 doses. Vaccine-associated CD4 TCRs ranged over spike, dominating at 160-218 and 743-854.

Using immunoSEQ multiplex PCR, the repertoire was profiled, and TCRdb retains in-frame clones only, with some absent. The table shows approximately 100,000 clones, with about 86% occurring only once. J gave up 3 bases and V 6 bases, and 9 bases lay outside the gene matches. Germline values: CDR1 MDHEN, CDR2 SYDVKM. The CDR3 is 15 residues long. Comment on this clone: The target antigen is unknown.

The rearrangement joins TRBV28 to TRBJ1-2, with TRBD1 identical over 8 bases. This clonotype was sampled from an adult in good health. The sample in question was peripheral blood, obtained on day 0 of AZD1222 vaccination. The DNA of the CDR3 is TGTGCCAGCAGCCCTCCCGACAGGGGCCACTATGGCTACACCTTC. This sequence encodes CASSPPDRGHYGYTF.